Sequencing of this T cell receptor (beta chain) was carried out in a study of type 1 and type 2 diabetes patients. For the study at large: Donors were type 1 diabetes, type 2 diabetes, or nondiabetic controls.

With regard to this clonotype: The antigen is not known.

Findings and caveats of the study: V and J gene usage correlated at 0.75 to 0.97 between type 2 diabetes and control samples.

The CDR3 consists of 14 residues. Looked up from germline, CDR1 is DFQATT and CDR2 is SNEGSKA (reference sequence). Genomic DNA was the PCR template. Amplification of the beta chain CDR3 used 30 forward and 13 reverse multiplex primers. TCRdb passed the multiplex PCR reads through MiXCR, listing each CDR3 protein once. In the table there are 280,000 or so distinct CDR3 sequences, around 50% of which are singletons. The genes are TRBV20-1 and TRBJ2-5; tentative D call: TRBD1 (8 bases). The J call is uncertain, as TRBJ2-7 better fits the DNA end. The sequence was collected from a man younger than 35 with type 2 diabetes. Material for sequencing was peripheral blood mononuclear cells (PBMCs). CDR3 bases: TGCAGTGCTAGAGATTACAGGGGGGGCGGCGAGCAGTACTTC. As protein: CSARDYRGGGEQYF.